Below, 8 T cell receptor beta chains from the same sample are listed, as sequenced in a study of T cell repertoires in cytomegalovirus infection. MiXCR, run by TCRdb on the reads, gives a single entry per CDR3 protein. The repertoire includes under 350,000 distinct CDR3 sequences, roughly a tenth of them detected once, and around 2.6% sits in the top ten. Sequenced: PBMCs. The receptors were sampled from a human donor in good health (CMV status not recorded). Some clones in this sample may be carry-over from other donors' samples.

There are many counts of this clonotype. The rearrangement joins TRBV12-3 or TRBV12-4 to TRBJ2-2, with D perhaps being TRBD1 or TRBD2 (6 bases each). The V and J ends lost 6 bases and 4 bases respectively, with 12 bases between them. The CDR3 is made up of 14 amino acids. The CDR3, as DNA: TGTGCCAGCAGGGGAGGACAGTTCACCGGGGAGCTGTTTTTT. Translated: CASRGGQFTGELFF.

This clonotype was recorded many times. The genes are TRBV7-8 and TRBJ2-4, with D perhaps TRBD2 (5 bases). CDR3 length: 14 amino acids. Between the trimmed V and J ends, which lost 5 bases and 2 bases, there was a span of 10 bases. Germline V gene data show CDR1 as SGHVS and CDR2 as FQNEAQ. The CDR3 spells CASSPRGSKNIQYF. CDR3 coding DNA: TGTGCCAGCAGCCCCCGGGGTTCCAAAAACATTCAGTACTTC. Complete variable domain (other parts from reference TRBV7-8 and TRBJ2-4): GAGVSQSPRYKVAKRGQDVALRCDPISGHVSLFWYQQALGQGPEFLTYFQNEAQLDKSGLPSDRFFAERPEGSVSTLKIQRTQQEDSAVYLCASSPRGSKNIQYFGAGTRLSVL.

This clonotype was counted many times. This chain joins TRBV7-8 and TRBJ2-7, with 7 bases lining up with TRBD1. The germline V gene encodes CDR1 SGHVS and CDR2 FQNEAQ. Trimming removed 1 base from V and 0 bases from J; junction bases left unmatched: 6. The CDR3 consists of 16 residues. The chain's CDR3 is CASSLEAGGSSYEQYV. DNA of the CDR3: TGTGCCAGCAGCTTAGAGGCAGGGGGAAGCTCCTACGAGCAGTACGTC.

At least ten counts were recorded for this clonotype. The rearrangement uses TRBV6-1 and TRBJ1-6; 7 bases fit TRBD1. This CDR3 has 17 amino acids. Germline-derived CDR1 and CDR2 are MNHNS and SASEGT. Trimming took 6 bases from V and 13 from J; bases not matched to a gene: 21. The CDR3 coding sequence is TGTGCCAGCAGCCGGAAGAAAATCGGGACAGTCACGTCCCCCCTCCACTTT. Amino acids: CASSRKKIGTVTSPLHF.

In this sample, this clonotype turned up many times. The rearrangement joins TRBV7-2 to TRBJ2-5; D possibly corresponds to TRBD1 (6 bases). There are 14 residues in the CDR3. CDR1 is SGHTA, CDR2 FQGNSA, per germline. V lost 2 bases and J lost 2, with 9 bases in between. CDR3 loop: CASSLKGGQETQYF. CDR3 sequence (DNA): TGTGCCAGCAGCTTAAAAGGGGGACAAGAGACCCAGTACTTC.

This clonotype has only a few counts. The J gene is TRBJ2-6, the V gene TRBV27; D might be TRBD1 or TRBD2, each matching 6 bases. V shed 3 bases and J shed 3 bases, with 12 bases lying between them. CDR1 and CDR2 from the germline V gene are MNHEY and SMNVEV (reference sequence). CDR3 size: 16 residues. The CDR3 here is CASSLTGASGANVLTF. CDR3 coding DNA: TGTGCCAGCAGTTTGACGGGGGCCAGTGGGGCCAACGTCCTGACTTTC.

This clonotype was counted many times. This chain connects TRBV5-5 to TRBJ1-1; the match to TRBD1 covers 7 bases. J gave up 9 bases and V 4 bases, and 3 bases lay outside the gene matches. Germline V CDR1 and CDR2: SGHKS, YYEKEE (reference sequence). CDR3 length: 11 residues. CDR3 DNA sequence: TGTGCCAGCAGCCAGGGACAGAAAGCTTTCTTT. Translating gives CASSQGQKAFF.

J is TRBJ2-5 and V is TRBV28, with D perhaps matching TRBD1 (5 bases). The germline V gene has CDR1 MDHEN and CDR2 SYDVKM. Trimming took 4 bases from V and 4 from J, leaving 19 bases between them. This CDR3 is 16 amino acids long. The CDR3 DNA sequence: TGTGCCAGCAGTTCGCTATCCGGGCTAAGGGGAGAGACCCAGTACTTC. This gives the protein CASSSLSGLRGETQYF.